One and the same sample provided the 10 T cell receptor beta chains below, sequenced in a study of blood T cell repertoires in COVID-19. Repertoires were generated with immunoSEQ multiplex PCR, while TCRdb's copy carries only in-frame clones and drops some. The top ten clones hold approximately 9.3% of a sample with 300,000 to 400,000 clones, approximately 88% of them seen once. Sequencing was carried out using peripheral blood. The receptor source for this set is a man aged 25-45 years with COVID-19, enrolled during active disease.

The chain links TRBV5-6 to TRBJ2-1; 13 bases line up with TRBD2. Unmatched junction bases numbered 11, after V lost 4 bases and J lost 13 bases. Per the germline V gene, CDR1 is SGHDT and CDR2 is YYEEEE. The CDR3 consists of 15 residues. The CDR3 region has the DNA TGTGCCAGCAGCCGCCCAGGACTAGCGGGAGTGAGACAGTTCTTC. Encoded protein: CASSRPGLAGVRQFF.

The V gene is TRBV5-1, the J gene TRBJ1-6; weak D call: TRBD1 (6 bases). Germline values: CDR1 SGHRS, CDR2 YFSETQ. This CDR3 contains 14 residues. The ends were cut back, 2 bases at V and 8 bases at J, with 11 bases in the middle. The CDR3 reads CASSFTGSDSPLHF. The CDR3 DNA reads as TGCGCCAGCAGCTTTACAGGGTCGGATTCACCCCTCCACTTT.

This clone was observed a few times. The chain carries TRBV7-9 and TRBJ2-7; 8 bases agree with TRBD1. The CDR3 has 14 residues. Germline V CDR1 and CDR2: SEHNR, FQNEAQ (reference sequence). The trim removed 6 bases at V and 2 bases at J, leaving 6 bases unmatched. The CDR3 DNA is TGTGCCAGCAGGAGTCGGGACAGGACCTACGAGCAGTACTTC. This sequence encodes CASRSRDRTYEQYF.

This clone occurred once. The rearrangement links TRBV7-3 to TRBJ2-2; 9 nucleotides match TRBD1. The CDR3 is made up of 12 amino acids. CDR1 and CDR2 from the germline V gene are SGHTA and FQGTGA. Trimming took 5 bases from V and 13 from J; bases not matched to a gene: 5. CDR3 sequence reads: CASSRQGGGLFF. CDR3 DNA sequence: TGTGCCAGCAGCCGACAGGGGGGAGGGCTGTTTTTT.

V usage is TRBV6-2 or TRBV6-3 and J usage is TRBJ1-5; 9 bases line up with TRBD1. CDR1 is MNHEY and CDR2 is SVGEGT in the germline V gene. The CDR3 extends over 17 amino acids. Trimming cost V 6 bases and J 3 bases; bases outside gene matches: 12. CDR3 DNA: TGTGCCAGCAGCCCTTTCGTCGGACAGGGGTTCAATCAGCCCCAGCATTTT. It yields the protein CASSPFVGQGFNQPQHF.

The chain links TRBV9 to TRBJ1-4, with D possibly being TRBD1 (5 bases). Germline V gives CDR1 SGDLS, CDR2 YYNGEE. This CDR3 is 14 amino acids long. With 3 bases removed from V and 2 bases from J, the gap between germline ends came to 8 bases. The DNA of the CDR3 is TGTGCCAGCAGCGCGGGGGATACTAATGAAAAACTGTTTTTT. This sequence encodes CASSAGDTNEKLFF.

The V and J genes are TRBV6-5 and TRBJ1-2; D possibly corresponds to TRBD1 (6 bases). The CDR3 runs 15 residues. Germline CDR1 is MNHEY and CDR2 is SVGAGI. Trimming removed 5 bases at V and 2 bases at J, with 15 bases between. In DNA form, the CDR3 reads TGTGCCAGCAGTAACTACATGGGGGCAAACTATGGCTACACCTTC. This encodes CASSNYMGANYGYTF.

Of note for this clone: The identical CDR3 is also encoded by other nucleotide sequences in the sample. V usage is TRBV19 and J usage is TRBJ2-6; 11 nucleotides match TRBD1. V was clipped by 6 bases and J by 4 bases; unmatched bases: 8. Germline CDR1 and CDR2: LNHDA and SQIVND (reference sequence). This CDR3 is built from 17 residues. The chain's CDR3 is CASRHGTGGRGANVLTF. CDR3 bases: TGTGCCAGTAGGCACGGGACAGGGGGGCGGGGGGCCAACGTCCTGACTTTC.

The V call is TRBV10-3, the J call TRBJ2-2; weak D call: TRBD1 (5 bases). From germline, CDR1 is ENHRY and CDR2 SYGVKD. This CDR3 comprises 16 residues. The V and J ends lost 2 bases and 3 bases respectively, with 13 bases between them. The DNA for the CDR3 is TGTGCCATCAGTGAGCCAAGGGGTGGGTACACCGGGGAGCTGTTTTTT. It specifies CAISEPRGGYTGELFF.

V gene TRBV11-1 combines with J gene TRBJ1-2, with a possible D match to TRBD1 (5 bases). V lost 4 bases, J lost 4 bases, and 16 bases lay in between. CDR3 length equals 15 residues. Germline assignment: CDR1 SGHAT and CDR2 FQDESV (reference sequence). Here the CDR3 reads CASSSPGLEIYGYTF. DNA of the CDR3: TGTGCCAGCAGCTCTCCGGGACTGGAGATCTATGGCTACACCTTC.